A single sample is the source of the 32 T cell receptor beta chains below, sequenced in a study of vaccination and CD4 T cells after COVID-19. The sample's time point: late sampling 161 to 241 days after vaccination in three convalescent patients. Regarding treatment: roughly ten-day PBMC culture with coronavirus spike peptide pools or control peptides (ViraFEST assay). For these TCRs, the target antigens are not known. The Oncomine TCR Beta short-read assay was what sequenced the DNA obtained from cultured CD4+ T cells. TCRdb re-called the PCR reads through MiXCR, storing one row per CDR3 protein. The sample has some 25,000 distinct CDR3 sequences; 25% to 30% are singletons. This sample comprised CD4+ T cells from blood, cultured in vitro, obtained about 7 months after SARS-CoV-2 vaccination. These receptors came from a human donor who had recovered from COVID-19.

The V call is TRBV4-1, the J call TRBJ2-2; D remains ambiguous. Germline assignment: CDR1 MGHRA and CDR2 YSYEKL. There are 15 residues in the CDR3. Trimming left V 2 bases short and J 3 bases short, with 10 bases between. CDR3 sequence reads: CASSQPPLYTGELFF. CDR3 DNA: TGCGCCAGCAGCCAACCCCCTCTCTACACCGGGGAGCTGTTTTTT.

The table lists this clonotype with a few counts. The V call is TRBV20-1, the J call TRBJ1-2, with no clear D. Deletions cut 6 bases from V and 4 bases from J, with 18 bases between. There are 14 residues in the CDR3. Looked up from germline, CDR1 is DFQATT and CDR2 is SNEGSKA (reference sequence). The CDR3, as DNA: TGCAGTGCCACCAAGGCGACGTCGACCTATGGCTACACCTTC. Translation: CSATKATSTYGYTF.

The J gene is TRBJ2-1, the V gene TRBV20-1, with 11 bases matching TRBD2. The CDR3 totals 15 residues. V was clipped by 3 bases and J by 5 bases; unmatched bases: 6. The V gene's germline CDR1 is DFQATT and CDR2 SNEGSKA (reference sequence). The CDR3 nucleotides are TGCAGTGCTAGTTTGGTAGCGGGAGGGCACAATGAGCAGTTCTTC. Its translation: CSASLVAGGHNEQFF.

This clonotype has at least ten counts. The chain recombines TRBV7-9 with TRBJ2-5; D gene uncertain. The CDR3 totals 11 residues. Germline CDR1 is SEHNR and CDR2 is FQNEAQ (reference sequence). Trimming shortened V by 5 bases and J by 3 bases, and 4 bases separated the two germline ends. The CDR3 here is CASSAKETQYF. The CDR3 bases are TGTGCCAGCAGCGCTAAAGAGACCCAGTACTTC.

V is TRBV7-8 and J is TRBJ2-7; D is perhaps TRBD2 (6 bases). Looked up from germline, CDR1 is SGHVS and CDR2 is FQNEAQ. The V end lost 6 bases, the J end lost 0 bases, and 15 bases lay between the germline ends. The CDR3 sequence is 15 residues long. The CDR3 nucleotides are TGTGCCAGCAGTCGAGAGCGGGCTGTCTCCTACGAGCAGTACTTC. It specifies CASSRERAVSYEQYF.

A few counts support this clonotype. The chain has TRBV7-3 and TRBJ2-1, with D perhaps given as TRBD1 or TRBD2 (5 bases each). Trimming stripped 3 bases from V and 9 bases from J, with 27 bases between. Looked up from germline, CDR1 is SGHTA and CDR2 is FQGTGA. CDR3 length: 18 residues. This CDR3 is CASSFDVGVGTGRGEQFF. CDR3 sequence (DNA): TGTGCCAGCAGCTTCGACGTTGGGGTGGGGACCGGTCGTGGTGAGCAGTTCTTC.

This clonotype turned up a few times. This chain links TRBV2 with TRBJ2-3, with D tentatively TRBD1 (6 bases). V lost 7 bases, J lost 7 bases, and 9 bases lay in between. The germline V gene has CDR1 SNHLY and CDR2 FYNNEI. The CDR3 sequence is 11 residues long. The CDR3 here is CASKGDYTQYF. CDR3 in DNA: TGTGCCAGCAAGGGGGATTATACGCAGTATTTT.

The chain uses TRBV20-1 and TRBJ1-1; D uncertain. The CDR3 sequence is 12 residues long. Germline CDR1 is DFQATT and CDR2 is SNEGSKA (reference sequence). Trimming removed 3 bases at V and 0 bases at J, with 5 bases between. This CDR3 reads CSASQVNTEAFF. CDR3 sequence (DNA): TGCAGTGCTAGCCAGGTGAACACTGAAGCTTTCTTT.

This clonotype was seen once. V usage is TRBV11-2 and J usage is TRBJ2-5, with 7 bases matching TRBD1. The CDR3 covers 16 residues. The germline CDR1 and CDR2 sequences are SGHAT and FQNNGV. After removal of 5 bases from V and 5 bases from J, the junction contained 14 bases not matched to a gene. Here the CDR3 reads CASSLGPTTGIETQYF. CDR3 DNA sequence: TGTGCCAGCAGCCTAGGGCCAACGACAGGGATTGAGACCCAGTACTTC.

This clonotype has only a few counts. V usage is TRBV6-1 and J usage is TRBJ2-5, with 9 bases fitting TRBD2. Trimming removed 4 bases from V and 1 base from J; junction bases left unmatched: 4. The CDR3 consists of 15 residues. The germline CDR1 and CDR2 sequences are MNHNS and SASEGT. CDR3 coding DNA: TGTGCCAGCAGTGGGCTAGCGGGAACCCAAGAGACCCAGTACTTC. It specifies CASSGLAGTQETQYF.

The chain carries TRBV20-1 and TRBJ2-2; TRBD2 might be the D (5 bases). This CDR3 spans 15 amino acids. Germline V gene sequence: CDR1 DFQATT, CDR2 SNEGSKA (reference sequence). Between the trimmed V and J ends, which lost 3 bases and 4 bases, there was a span of 15 bases. The CDR3 loop reads CSASGVLRATGELFF. DNA for the CDR3: TGCAGTGCTAGCGGGGTCCTCCGTGCCACCGGGGAGCTGTTTTTT.

V gene TRBV30 combines with J gene TRBJ2-5; D is undetermined. The CDR3 is 15 residues long. Trimming cost V 0 bases and J 4 bases, with 15 bases left between them. Germline-derived CDR1 and CDR2 are GTSNPN and SVGIG (reference sequence). CDR3 amino acids: CAWSVRLFGGETQYF. CDR3 nucleotide sequence: TGTGCCTGGAGTGTGCGCCTCTTCGGCGGAGAGACCCAGTACTTC. Full variable domain (outside the CDR3, taken from reference TRBV30 and TRBJ2-5): SQTIHQWPATLVQPVGSPLSLECTVEGTSNPNLYWYRQAAGRGLQLLFYSVGIGQISSEVPQNLSASRPQDRQFILSSKKLLLSDSGFYLCAWSVRLFGGETQYFGPGTRLLVL.

The V call is TRBV20-1, the J call TRBJ2-3; TRBD2 matches 9 bases. Unmatched junction bases numbered 11, after V lost 3 bases and J lost 4 bases. CDR1 and CDR2 (germline): DFQATT, SNEGSKA (reference sequence). CDR3 length: 16 amino acids. CDR3 sequence reads: CSARAVRGRGSDTQYF. The CDR3 region has the DNA TGCAGTGCTAGGGCCGTGCGCGGGAGGGGGTCAGATACGCAGTATTTT.

This clonotype was picked up a small number of times. The gene calls are TRBV6-5 and TRBJ2-7; 8 nucleotides align to TRBD2. The germline CDR1 and CDR2 sequences are MNHEY and SVGAGI. The CDR3 covers 14 residues. V trimming: 3 bases; J trimming: 2 bases; junction bases outside the gene matches: 3. The CDR3: CASSYQAGAYEQYF. The CDR3 region has the DNA TGTGCCAGCAGTTATCAAGCGGGGGCCTACGAGCAGTACTTC.

The chain joins TRBV11-3 to TRBJ2-5, with TRBD1 matching 7 bases. The CDR3 covers 15 residues. The V segment lost 5 bases and the J segment 0 bases; nucleotides outside the gene matches: 6. Per the germline V gene, CDR1 is SGHNT and CDR2 is YENEEA. This chain's CDR3 is CASSKDRAYQETQYF. The DNA of the CDR3 is TGTGCCAGCAGCAAAGACAGGGCTTACCAAGAGACCCAGTACTTC.

The rearrangement uses TRBV4-1 and TRBJ2-5; D is possibly TRBD1 or TRBD2 (5 bases each). The germline V gene has CDR1 MGHRA and CDR2 YSYEKL. This CDR3 is built from 18 residues. Trimming pared 1 base from V and 4 bases from J, leaving 22 bases between. CDR3 in amino acids: CASSQVPSGRGLGETQYF. CDR3 DNA sequence: TGCGCCAGCAGCCAAGTACCCTCGGGGCGAGGCTTGGGAGAGACCCAGTACTTC.

This clonotype was seen more than once but under ten times. V usage is TRBV7-6 and J usage is TRBJ2-1; 9 bases are shared with TRBD2. J gave up 6 bases and V 3 bases, and 15 bases lay outside the gene matches. This CDR3 has 18 amino acids. The germline V gene encodes CDR1 SGHVS and CDR2 FNYEAQ. The CDR3 bases are TGTGCCAGCAGCTTGGCTAGCGGGACCGCTGCTTGGGGCAATGAGCAGTTCTTC. It is translated as CASSLASGTAAWGNEQFF.

This clonotype came up a few times. The V and J genes are TRBV7-9 and TRBJ2-3; 9 nucleotides agree with TRBD2. J gave up 1 base and V 1 base, and 0 bases lay outside the gene matches. Germline V CDR1 and CDR2: SEHNR, FQNEAQ (reference sequence). This CDR3 contains 15 residues. The CDR3 is CASSLGLAGTDTQYF. CDR3 bases: TGTGCCAGCAGCTTAGGACTAGCGGGCACAGATACGCAGTATTTT.

The chain has TRBV18 and TRBJ2-7; TRBD1 matches at 7 bases. With V trimmed by 3 bases and J by 3 bases, 2 bases remained unmatched. This CDR3 spans 13 amino acids. Germline values: CDR1 KGHSH, CDR2 LQKENI. CDR3 protein: CASSPGTDYEQYF. As DNA, the CDR3 is TGTGCCAGCTCACCTGGGACAGACTACGAGCAGTACTTC.

This chain connects TRBV6-1 to TRBJ1-1; 7 nucleotides align to TRBD1. V was pared by 7 bases and J by 2 bases, with 7 bases of the junction left unmatched. CDR1 MNHNS and CDR2 SASEGT come from the germline V gene. The CDR3 runs to 14 residues. For the CDR3, the DNA is TGTGCCAGCAACCACGACAGGGACAACACTGAAGCTTTCTTT. It is translated as CASNHDRDNTEAFF.

The V and J genes are TRBV6-1 and TRBJ1-2; 7 nucleotides match TRBD1. The CDR3 runs 14 residues. Germline CDR1 MNHNS, CDR2 SASEGT. V lost 5 bases, J lost 7 bases, and 10 bases stayed unmatched. The CDR3 protein is CASSPDRDVGGYTF. CDR3 DNA sequence: TGTGCCAGCAGTCCCGACAGGGATGTGGGTGGCTACACCTTC.

The chain joins TRBV28 to TRBJ2-1; maybe TRBD2 (5 bases). V lost 2 bases and J lost 7, with 12 bases in between. Per germline, CDR1 MDHEN and CDR2 SYDVKM. This CDR3 contains 14 residues. CDR3 amino acids: CASSLRVGGNEQFF. The CDR3 coding sequence is TGTGCCAGCAGTTTAAGAGTGGGCGGGAATGAGCAGTTCTTC. Full variable domain (rest looked up from reference TRBV28 and TRBJ2-1): DVKVTQSSRYLVKRTGEKVFLECVQDMDHENMFWYRQDPGLGLRLIYFSYDVKMKEKGDIPEGYSVSREKKERFSLILESASTNQTSMYLCASSLRVGGNEQFFGPGTRLTVL.

The genes are TRBV6-1 and TRBJ1-1; possible D gene TRBD1, 5 bases. Deletions cut 5 bases from V and 1 base from J, with 14 bases between. Germline CDR1 and CDR2: MNHNS and SASEGT. CDR3 length equals 15 residues. CDR3 DNA sequence: TGTGCCAGCAGTCCCCTGGGGGAAGCGAACACTGAAGCTTTCTTT. Protein sequence: CASSPLGEANTEAFF.

This chain joins TRBV19 and TRBJ1-3, with D unresolved. Trimming stripped 7 bases from V and 0 bases from J, with 7 bases between. CDR1 and CDR2 (germline): LNHDA, SQIVND (reference sequence). The CDR3 is 13 amino acids. CDR3 DNA: TGTGCCAGTAACGACCGCTCTGGAAACACCATATATTTT. It specifies CASNDRSGNTIYF.

This clonotype is labeled as medium-sized. The V and J genes are TRBV7-8 and TRBJ2-5, with D possibly TRBD2 on 5 matching bases. The germline V gene has CDR1 SGHVS and CDR2 FQNEAQ. The ends were cut back, 1 base at V and 5 bases at J, with 8 bases in the middle. The length of the CDR3 is 13 residues. DNA of the CDR3: TGTGCCAGCAGCTTAGGAGGACTCGAGACCCAGTACTTC. Translating gives CASSLGGLETQYF. Based on the CDR3 plus reference TRBV7-8 and TRBJ2-5, the full variable domain is GAGVSQSPRYKVAKRGQDVALRCDPISGHVSLFWYQQALGQGPEFLTYFQNEAQLDKSGLPSDRFFAERPEGSVSTLKIQRTQQEDSAVYLCASSLGGLETQYFGPGTRLLVL.

The rearrangement links TRBV6-2 or TRBV6-3 to TRBJ1-3, with D uncertain. Trimming removed 10 bases at V and 0 bases at J, with 13 bases between. Germline V gene sequence: CDR1 MNHEY, CDR2 SVGEGT. This CDR3 is 14 amino acids long. As DNA, the CDR3 is TGTGCCACCCGCCGAGTATCCTCTGGAAACACCATATATTTT. Residues: CATRRVSSGNTIYF.

This chain joins TRBV6-5 and TRBJ1-1, with 8 bases identical to TRBD1. Germline values: CDR1 MNHEY, CDR2 SVGAGI. The CDR3 spans 15 residues. The trim removed 0 bases at V and 5 bases at J, leaving 5 bases unmatched. The CDR3 loop is CASSYSEGQGTEAFF. CDR3 bases: TGTGCCAGCAGTTACTCGGAAGGACAGGGTACTGAAGCTTTCTTT.

This clonotype appeared a few times. The rearrangement uses TRBV6-2 or TRBV6-3 and TRBJ2-5; D is ambiguous. This CDR3 comprises 13 residues. V gave up 2 bases and J gave up 2 bases, with 6 bases separating them. The germline gives CDR1 MNHEY, CDR2 SVGEGT. The chain's CDR3 is CASSYRTQETQYF. The CDR3 DNA is TGTGCCAGCAGTTACCGCACGCAAGAGACCCAGTACTTC.

This clonotype was observed a handful of times. The chain employs TRBV10-3 and TRBJ2-7; 12 positions agree with TRBD1. From germline, CDR1 is ENHRY and CDR2 SYGVKD. The CDR3 sequence is 15 residues long. Trimming removed 6 bases from V and 2 bases from J; junction bases left unmatched: 5. The CDR3 DNA sequence: TGTGCCATCAGGGGGACAGGGGGCGCTCCCTACGAGCAGTACTTC. Protein product: CAIRGTGGAPYEQYF.

By sample share, this clonotype is medium-sized. The V and J genes are TRBV20-1 and TRBJ2-5; a weak D match, TRBD1 (5 bases). Trimming removed 0 bases from V and 0 bases from J, with 11 bases in between. CDR1 is DFQATT, CDR2 SNEGSKA, per germline (reference sequence). The CDR3 length is 15 residues. The CDR3 sequence: CSARDPRANQETQYF. As DNA, the CDR3 is TGCAGTGCTAGAGATCCCAGGGCAAACCAAGAGACCCAGTACTTC.

The V gene is TRBV20-1, the J gene TRBJ2-5, with 11 bases matching TRBD2. Looked up from germline, CDR1 is DFQATT and CDR2 is SNEGSKA (reference sequence). This CDR3 is 20 amino acids long. After removal of 0 bases from V and 5 bases from J, the junction contained 20 bases not matched to a gene. The CDR3 loop reads CSAREAQGGLAGGGAETQYF. CDR3 in DNA: TGCAGTGCTAGAGAAGCTCAGGGGGGGCTAGCGGGAGGCGGCGCGGAGACCCAGTACTTC.

This sequence joins TRBV4-2 and TRBJ2-7; D is possibly TRBD2 (5 bases). V gave up 1 base and J gave up 3 bases, with 19 bases separating them. There are 17 residues in the CDR3. Germline loops: CDR1 LGHNA, CDR2 YNFKEQ. The CDR3 nucleotides are TGTGCCAGCAGCCAAGTTTATCAGGCTACCGGGGACTACGAGCAGTACTTC. Its translation is CASSQVYQATGDYEQYF.